The sequence of this TCR beta chain was determined in a study of blood T cells in healthy people across ages. Germline V gives CDR1 DFQATT, CDR2 SNEGSKA (reference sequence). Trimming removed 3 bases from V and 10 bases from J, with 12 bases in between. This CDR3 spans 11 amino acids. A sample-barcoded 5' primer and a J-beta primer mix were used in a second PCR of roughly 6 to 11 cycles. TCRdb itself ran the 5' RACE reads through MiXCR, one entry per CDR3 protein. The table lists 1.5 million to 2 million distinct CDR3 sequences, about 50% of them singletons. Sequenced: blood. The chain links TRBV20-1 to TRBJ1-2; D is uncertain. The receptor was isolated from a woman aged 35 to 49 in good health. As DNA, the CDR3 is TGCAGTGCTAGTGGACGCCAAGACTACACCTTC. This sequence encodes CSASGRQDYTF.